A selection of T cell receptor beta chains follows, all from one sample in a study of control samples from healthy donors and cancer patients. Assay used: immunoSEQ multiplex PCR; TCRdb lists only in-frame clones, some missing. The profile covers about 78,000 clones, with about 89% appearing a single time and 6.5% to 8% taken by the ten largest. The sample comprised blood. These receptors all stem from a woman aged 55 to 70 in good health. Each CDR3 is given with its conserved first and last residue. The D gene is left open where the match is weak. Some rows have no size entry. The others give once, few or many, or a class for an expanded clone.

TRBJ2-7	once	NA	TRBV6-1	CASSEVQRLRAYEQYF	TGTGCCAGCAGTGAAGTGCAGCGACTGAGAGCCTACGAGCAGTACTTC
TRBJ2-7	NA	NA	TRBV28	CASSSPVPGDEQYF	TGTGCCAGCAGTTCTCCCGTTCCTGGGGACGAGCAGTACTTC
TRBJ2-5	NA	TRBD1	TRBV7-2	CASSLLGQGAGETQYF	TGTGCCAGCAGCTTATTGGGGCAGGGGGCAGGAGAGACCCAGTACTTC
TRBJ2-1	NA	NA	TRBV11-3	CASGPRSEQFF	TGTGCCAGCGGACCCCGGAGTGAGCAGTTCTTC
TRBJ1-2	NA	NA	TRBV11-2	CASSFGLSGYTF	TGTGCCAGCAGCTTTGGACTTTCCGGCTACACCTTC
TRBJ2-5	NA	NA	TRBV4-1	CASSQDPSRQETQYF	TGCGCCAGCAGCCAAGATCCATCCCGACAAGAGACCCAGTACTTC
TRBJ1-1	NA	TRBD1	TRBV6-5	CASGYRGTEAFF	TGTGCCAGCGGCTACAGGGGAACTGAAGCTTTCTTT
TRBJ1-4	NA	TRBD1	TRBV7-2	CASSSQGAGTNEKLFF	TGTGCCAGCAGCTCCCAGGGGGCGGGAACTAATGAAAAACTGTTTTTT
TRBJ1-2	NA	TRBD1	TRBV12-5	CASGSREGAEYGYTF	TGTGCTAGTGGTTCCAGAGAGGGGGCGGAGTATGGCTACACCTTC
TRBJ2-3	once	TRBD2	TRBV5-4	CASSSGLAGPSTDTQYF	TGTGCCAGCAGCTCCGGACTAGCGGGGCCTAGCACAGATACGCAGTATTTT
TRBJ1-5	NA	NA	TRBV19	CASSIVSRSNQPQHF	TGTGCCAGTAGTATAGTCAGCCGTAGCAATCAGCCCCAGCATTTT
TRBJ1-5	NA	TRBD1	TRBV5-5	CASSYTGGDQPQHF	TGTGCCAGCAGCTATACAGGGGGCGATCAGCCCCAGCATTTT
TRBJ2-2	NA	NA	TRBV7-7	CASSPGGVTGELFF	TGTGCCAGCAGCCCAGGGGGGGTTACCGGGGAGCTGTTTTTT
TRBJ2-3	NA	NA	TRBV4-1	CASSQEGGGLNTQYF	TGCGCCAGCAGCCAAGAGGGGGGGGGCCTTAATACGCAGTATTTT
TRBJ2-1	NA	NA	TRBV27	CASSLKGRPLRYNEQFF	TGTGCCAGCAGTTTAAAGGGCCGGCCTCTCCGATACAATGAGCAGTTCTTC
TRBJ1-2	NA	NA	TRBV9	CASSQGPTYGYTF	TGTGCCAGCAGCCAGGGACCGACCTATGGCTACACCTTC
TRBJ2-5	NA	TRBD2	TRBV9	CASSLGLAEETQYF	TGTGCCAGCAGCCTCGGACTAGCGGAAGAGACCCAGTACTTC
TRBJ2-3	NA	NA	TRBV6-4	CASSDSNEGGGPDTQYF	TGTGCCAGCAGTGACTCGAACGAAGGTGGGGGCCCAGATACGCAGTATTTT
TRBJ1-1	NA	NA	TRBV12-3/TRBV12-4	CASSVQMNTEAFF	TGTGCCAGCAGTGTGCAAATGAACACTGAAGCTTTCTTT
TRBJ2-1	NA	NA	TRBV2	CASSEMRNEQFF	TGTGCCAGCAGTGAAATGCGGAACGAGCAGTTCTTC
TRBJ2-2	once	TRBD2	TRBV5-6	CASSPRTSLYTGELFF	TGTGCCAGCAGCCCCAGGACTAGCCTTTACACCGGGGAGCTGTTTTTT
TRBJ1-5	once	TRBD1	TRBV7-2	CASSSTGGNQPQHF	TGTGCCAGCAGCTCGACAGGGGGCAATCAGCCCCAGCATTTT
TRBJ2-1	NA	NA	TRBV7-9	CASSLSVRRENEQFF	TGTGCCAGCAGCTTAAGCGTCCGGAGGGAAAATGAGCAGTTCTTC
TRBJ1-1	NA	TRBD1	TRBV9	CASSSGQIYTEAFF	TGTGCCAGCAGCTCGGGACAGATCTACACTGAAGCTTTCTTT
TRBJ2-1	NA	NA	TRBV15	CATSRRLTQYNEQFF	TGTGCCACCAGTCGTCGACTAACGCAATACAATGAGCAGTTCTTC
TRBJ1-5	few	TRBD1	TRBV27	CASSPLDRGGNQPQHF	TGTGCCAGCAGTCCGTTGGACAGGGGGGGCAATCAGCCCCAGCATTTT
TRBJ2-7	NA	TRBD2	TRBV28	CASRPGTSGSSTRSYEQYF	TGTGCCAGCAGACCCGGGACTAGCGGGAGTTCCACGCGGTCCTACGAGCAGTACTTC
TRBJ2-7	NA	NA	TRBV5-5	CASSNTRVGIDEQYF	TGTGCCAGCAGCAACACCAGGGTGGGGATCGACGAGCAGTACTTC
TRBJ2-3	many	NA	TRBV4-2	CASSQGPWEGTDTQYF	TGTGCCAGCAGCCAAGGGCCATGGGAAGGTACAGATACGCAGTATTTT
TRBJ2-3	NA	NA	TRBV19	CASAGNADTQYF	TGTGCCTCTGCAGGGAACGCAGATACGCAGTATTTT
TRBJ1-3	NA	TRBD1	TRBV2	CASRDRASGNTIYF	TGTGCCTCACGGGACAGGGCCTCTGGAAACACCATATATTTT
TRBJ1-5	NA	NA	TRBV20-1	CSASQQSNQPQHF	TGCAGTGCTAGTCAACAGAGCAATCAGCCCCAGCATTTT
TRBJ1-4	NA	NA	TRBV6-2/TRBV6-3	CASSLDMYEKLFF	TGTGCCAGCAGTTTGGACATGTATGAAAAACTGTTTTTT
TRBJ1-1	NA	TRBD1	TRBV18	CASSRDRGDTEAFF	TGTGCCAGCTCACGGGACAGGGGGGACACTGAAGCTTTCTTT
TRBJ2-3	NA	TRBD2	TRBV18	CASSRESGVDTQYF	TGTGCCAGCTCAAGGGAAAGCGGGGTCGATACGCAGTATTTT
TRBJ2-2	NA	NA	TRBV9	CASSVSRESTGELFF	TGTGCCAGCAGCGTATCACGGGAGAGCACCGGGGAGCTGTTTTTT
TRBJ2-5	NA	NA	TRBV5-6	CASSLVGFGETQYF	TGTGCCAGCAGCTTGGTTGGTTTTGGAGAGACCCAGTACTTC
TRBJ1-1	NA	NA	TRBV7-9	CASRDTNTEAFF	TGTGCCAGCAGAGACACGAACACTGAAGCTTTCTTT
TRBJ2-2	NA	NA	TRBV5-6	CASSPGGRGPGELFF	TGTGCCAGCAGCCCCGGTGGCAGGGGTCCCGGGGAGCTGTTTTTT
TRBJ1-4	once	TRBD1	TRBV9	CASSADRDRGDGGSEKLFF	TGTGCCAGCAGCGCGGACCGGGACAGGGGGGACGGCGGGTCTGAAAAACTGTTTTTT
TRBJ1-2	NA	NA	TRBV4-1	CASSHWTVNYGYTF	TGCGCCAGCAGCCACTGGACGGTAAACTATGGCTACACCTTC
TRBJ1-5	NA	NA	TRBV12-3/TRBV12-4	CASRTGNQPQHF	TGTGCCAGCAGAACAGGCAATCAGCCCCAGCATTTT
TRBJ2-1	NA	NA	TRBV5-1	CASSLGGVGIFEQFF	TGCGCCAGCAGCTTGGGCGGGGTAGGTATATTTGAGCAGTTCTTC
TRBJ2-7	NA	TRBD2	TRBV10-3	CAIRRASGQTYEQYF	TGTGCCATCAGGAGGGCTAGCGGCCAGACCTACGAGCAGTACTTC
TRBJ2-7	NA	TRBD2	TRBV7-9	CASRDSGRGVHEQYF	TGTGCCAGCAGAGATAGCGGGAGAGGCGTCCACGAGCAGTACTTC
TRBJ1-6	NA	NA	TRBV4-3	CASSQGRGPKGSPLHF	TGCGCCAGCAGCCAAGGCCGTGGGCCCAAAGGCTCACCCCTCCACTTT
TRBJ2-1	few	TRBD2	TRBV7-8	CASSWGAGEFNEQFF	TGTGCCAGCAGTTGGGGAGCGGGAGAATTCAATGAGCAGTTCTTC
TRBJ1-4	NA	NA	TRBV30	CAWSQDSFLNEKLFF	TGTGCCTGGAGCCAGGACAGCTTCTTGAATGAAAAACTGTTTTTT
TRBJ2-3	once	NA	TRBV25-1	CASRDSRPDTQYF	TGTGCCAGCAGGGACTCCCGGCCGGATACGCAGTATTTT
TRBJ1-5	NA	NA	TRBV6-4	CASSKGGVHQPQHF	TGTGCCAGCAGTAAGGGGGGGGTCCATCAGCCCCAGCATTTT
TRBJ2-3	NA	TRBD2	TRBV29-1	CSVVLAGGMVSDTQYF	TGCAGCGTTGTTCTAGCGGGGGGGATGGTTTCAGATACGCAGTATTTT
TRBJ1-4	NA	TRBD1	TRBV2	CASQGAGEKLFF	TGTGCCAGTCAGGGGGCCGGTGAAAAACTGTTTTTT
TRBJ1-5	few	NA	TRBV4-1	CASSPGYLGNQPQHF	TGCGCCAGCAGCCCAGGGTATTTGGGCAATCAGCCCCAGCATTTT